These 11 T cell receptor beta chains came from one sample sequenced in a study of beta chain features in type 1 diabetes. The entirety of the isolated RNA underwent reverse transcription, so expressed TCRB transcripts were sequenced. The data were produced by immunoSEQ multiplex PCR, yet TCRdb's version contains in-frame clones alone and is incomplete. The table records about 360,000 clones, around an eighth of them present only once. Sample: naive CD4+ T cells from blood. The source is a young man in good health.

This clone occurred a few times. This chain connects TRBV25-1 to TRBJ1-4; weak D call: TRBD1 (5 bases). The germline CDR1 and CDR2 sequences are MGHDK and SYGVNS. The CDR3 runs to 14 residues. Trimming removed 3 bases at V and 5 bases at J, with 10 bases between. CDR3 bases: TGTGCCAGCAGTGATCAGGGAGGGAATGAAAAACTGTTTTTT. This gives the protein CASSDQGGNEKLFF.

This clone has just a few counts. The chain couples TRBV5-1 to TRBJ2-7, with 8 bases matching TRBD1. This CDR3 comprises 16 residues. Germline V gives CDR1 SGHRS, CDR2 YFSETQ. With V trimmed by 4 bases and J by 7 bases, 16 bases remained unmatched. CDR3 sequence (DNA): TGCGCCAGCAGCCGCGGGACAGGTTCCACTCTGGGGGAGCAGTACTTC. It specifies CASSRGTGSTLGEQYF.

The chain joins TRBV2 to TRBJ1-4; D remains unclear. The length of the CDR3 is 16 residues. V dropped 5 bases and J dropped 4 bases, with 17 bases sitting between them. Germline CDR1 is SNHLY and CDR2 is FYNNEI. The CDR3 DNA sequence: TGTGCCAGCAGTAATGCGGGGAGGAGTGGTAATGAAAAACTGTTTTTT. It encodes CASSNAGRSGNEKLFF.

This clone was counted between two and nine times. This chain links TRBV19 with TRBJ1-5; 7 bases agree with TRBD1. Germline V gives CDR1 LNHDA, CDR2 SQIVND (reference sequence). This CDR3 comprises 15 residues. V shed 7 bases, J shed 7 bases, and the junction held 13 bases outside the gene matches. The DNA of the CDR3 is TGTGCCAGTAACAAGGTGACAGGGTCTCGACAGCCCCAGCATTTT. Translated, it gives CASNKVTGSRQPQHF.

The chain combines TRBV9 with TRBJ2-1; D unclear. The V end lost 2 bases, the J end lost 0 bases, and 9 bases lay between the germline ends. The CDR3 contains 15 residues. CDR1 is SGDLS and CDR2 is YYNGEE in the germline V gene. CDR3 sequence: CASSVAESSYNEQFF. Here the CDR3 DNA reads TGTGCCAGCAGCGTTGCGGAGAGCTCCTACAATGAGCAGTTCTTC.

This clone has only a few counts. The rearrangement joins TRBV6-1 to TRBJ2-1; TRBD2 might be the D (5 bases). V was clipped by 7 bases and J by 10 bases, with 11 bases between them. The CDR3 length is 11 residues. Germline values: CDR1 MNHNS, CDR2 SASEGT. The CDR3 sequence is CASTGVYEQFF. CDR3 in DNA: TGTGCCAGCACCGGGGTTTACGAGCAGTTCTTC.

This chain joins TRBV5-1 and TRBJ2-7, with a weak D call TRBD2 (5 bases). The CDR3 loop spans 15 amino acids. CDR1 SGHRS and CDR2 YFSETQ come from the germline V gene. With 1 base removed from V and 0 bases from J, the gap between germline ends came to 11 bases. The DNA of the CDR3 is TGCGCCAGCAGCTTGTCTAGCTCCCCCTCCTACGAGCAGTACTTC. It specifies CASSLSSSPSYEQYF.

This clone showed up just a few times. The CDR3 region is CASSLDRGGPNQPQHF. CDR3 DNA: TGTGCCAGCAGCCTTGACAGAGGCGGACCTAATCAGCCCCAGCATTTT. The rearrangement joins TRBV7-2 to TRBJ1-5, with TRBD1 as a possible D gene (5 bases). Trimming pared 5 bases from V and 4 bases from J, leaving 18 bases between. CDR3 length: 16 amino acids. Per the germline V gene, CDR1 is SGHTA and CDR2 is FQGNSA.

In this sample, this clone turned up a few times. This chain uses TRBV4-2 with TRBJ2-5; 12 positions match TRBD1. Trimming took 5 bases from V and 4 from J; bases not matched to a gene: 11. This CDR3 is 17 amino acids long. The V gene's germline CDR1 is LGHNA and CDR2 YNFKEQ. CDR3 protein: CASSVRTGTGGGETQYF. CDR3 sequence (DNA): TGTGCCAGCAGCGTCCGTACCGGGACAGGGGGCGGAGAGACCCAGTACTTC.

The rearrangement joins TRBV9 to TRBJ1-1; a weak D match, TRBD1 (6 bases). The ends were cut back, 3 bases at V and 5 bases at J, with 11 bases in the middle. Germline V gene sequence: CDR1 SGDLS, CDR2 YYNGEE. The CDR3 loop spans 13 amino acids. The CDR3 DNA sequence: TGTGCCAGCAGCGAAACAGGGAATACTGAAGCTTTCTTT. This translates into CASSETGNTEAFF.

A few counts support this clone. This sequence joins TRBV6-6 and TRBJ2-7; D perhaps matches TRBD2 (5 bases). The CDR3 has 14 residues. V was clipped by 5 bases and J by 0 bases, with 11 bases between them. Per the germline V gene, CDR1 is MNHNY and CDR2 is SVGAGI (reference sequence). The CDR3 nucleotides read TGTGCCAGCAGTCGCGGGCCTAGCTCCTACGAGCAGTACTTC. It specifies CASSRGPSSYEQYF.